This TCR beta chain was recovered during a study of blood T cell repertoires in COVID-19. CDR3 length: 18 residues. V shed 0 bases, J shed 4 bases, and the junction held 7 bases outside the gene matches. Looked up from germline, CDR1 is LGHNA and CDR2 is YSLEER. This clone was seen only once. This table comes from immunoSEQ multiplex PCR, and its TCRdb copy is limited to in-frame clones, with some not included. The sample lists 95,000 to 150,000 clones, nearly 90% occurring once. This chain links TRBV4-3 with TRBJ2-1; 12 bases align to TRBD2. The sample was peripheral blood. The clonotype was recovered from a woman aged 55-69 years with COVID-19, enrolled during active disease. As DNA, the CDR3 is TGCGCCAGCAGCCAAGATGCCCCAACTAGCGGGGGGTACAATGAGCAGTTCTTC. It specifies CASSQDAPTSGGYNEQFF.